This is a list of T cell receptor beta chains from one sample in a study of blood T cell repertoires in COVID-19. Measured with immunoSEQ multiplex PCR; TCRdb has only the in-frame clones, and not every one. The table lists approximately 190,000 clones, about 80% of them singletons. What was sequenced was peripheral blood. The source of these receptors is a man aged 55 to 70 with acute or convalescent COVID-19. The CDR3 runs from the conserved cysteine through the conserved F or W. Each record gives: V gene, J gene, clone size, D gene, CDR3 DNA, CDR3 protein. A D gene is named only where the DNA matches it firmly. Size tells how often a clone was seen (once, few, many) or the class of an expanded clone, and some rows leave it out.

>TRBV5-8|TRBJ1-4|NA|NA
TGTGCCAGCAGCTTGGAAACCGGGACACTAAATGAAAAACTGTTTTTT
CASSLETGTLNEKLFF
>TRBV6-5|TRBJ2-1|NA|TRBD2
TGTGCCAGCAGTTACTCGTTCTCTAGCGGGGGGAATGAGCAGTTCTTC
CASSYSFSSGGNEQFF
>TRBV20-1|TRBJ2-5|NA|NA
TGCAGTGCTAGGAGAGAGACCCAGTACTTC
CSARRETQYF
>TRBV6-5|TRBJ2-3|NA|TRBD2
TGTGCCAGCAGTTATGAAGCGGGAAGGACAGATACGCAGTATTTT
CASSYEAGRTDTQYF
>TRBV7-3|TRBJ2-2|once|TRBD2
TGTGCCAGCAGCTTCCTTGGGACTAGCGGGAGGCGGACCGGGGAGCTGTTTTTT
CASSFLGTSGRRTGELFF
>TRBV2|TRBJ1-5|NA|NA
TGTGCCAGCAGGCCAGAACGTAATCAGCCCCAGCATTTT
CASRPERNQPQHF
>TRBV5-1|TRBJ2-1|few|TRBD1
TGCGCCAGCAGCTTAGGACAGGGACGGGTGGACAATGAGCAGTTCTTC
CASSLGQGRVDNEQFF
>TRBV4-3|TRBJ2-2|once|NA
TGCGCCAGCAGCCAAGTCTCCTCAGGGGCCGGGGAGCTGTTTTTT
CASSQVSSGAGELFF
>TRBV24-1|TRBJ1-5|NA|NA
TGTGCCACCACTCAGTGTTTAAGATTGGCCCAGCATTTT
CATTQCLRLAQHF
>TRBV7-2|TRBJ1-6|NA|TRBD1
TGTGCCAGCAGATGGGGACAGGGGCGACGAAATTCACCCCTCCACTTT
CASRWGQGRRNSPLHF
>TRBV18|TRBJ1-4|NA|NA
TGTGCCAGCTCACCTCCCGGGTCTAGAGAAAAACTGTTTTTT
CASSPPGSREKLFF
>TRBV24-1|TRBJ2-7|NA|NA
TGTGCCACCAGTGATTTATTCGGCTACGAGCAGTACTTC
CATSDLFGYEQYF
>TRBV6-2/TRBV6-3|TRBJ2-7|NA|TRBD1
TGTGCCAGCAGTTCCCTGACAGGGCGTCGCTACGAGCAGTACTTC
CASSSLTGRRYEQYF
>TRBV6-2/TRBV6-3|TRBJ2-7|few|TRBD2
TGTGCCAGCAGTCAACTGGGACTAGCGGGAGGGCCGGGAACATCCTACGAGCAGTACTTC
CASSQLGLAGGPGTSYEQYF
>TRBV14|TRBJ1-4|NA|TRBD1
TGTGCCAGCAGCCAAGATTGGGGTCCCGACAGGGGGGGGGAAAAACTGTTTTTT
CASSQDWGPDRGGEKLFF
>TRBV5-1|TRBJ1-2|NA|NA
TGCGCCAGCAGCCTCGATTCGCGGGGCTACACCTTC
CASSLDSRGYTF
>TRBV24-1|TRBJ2-1|few|TRBD2
TGTGCCACCAGTGATCGATCGGGACTAGCGGGAGGGCAGCTCAATGAGCAGTTCTTC
CATSDRSGLAGGQLNEQFF
>TRBV2|TRBJ2-7|NA|TRBD2
TGTGCCAACCAGATCCTTAGCGGGGATAGCTCCTACGAGCAGTACTTC
CANQILSGDSSYEQYF
>TRBV5-1|TRBJ1-6|NA|TRBD1
TGCGCCAGCAAGCCGGGACAGCCTAATTCACCCCTCCACTTT
CASKPGQPNSPLHF
>TRBV30|TRBJ1-5|NA|TRBD1
TGTGCCTGGAGTGTAACCGGGACAGGAATCGATCAGCCCCAGCATTTT
CAWSVTGTGIDQPQHF
>TRBV2|TRBJ1-4|NA|TRBD1
TGTGCCAGCGACAAGACAGGGTTTGCAACTAATGAAAAACTGTTTTTT
CASDKTGFATNEKLFF
>TRBV3-1/TRBV3-2|TRBJ1-5|NA|NA
TGTGCCAGCAGCCAAGATCTCGCGGGGCCCCAGCATTTT
CASSQDLAGPQHF
>TRBV19|TRBJ1-5|NA|TRBD1
TGTGCCAGTAGTCCTCGACAGGGGAGGGATGAGCCCCAGCATTTT
CASSPRQGRDEPQHF
>TRBV11-2|TRBJ2-3|NA|NA
TGTGCCAGCAGCTTAGATTCCACAGGCACAGATACGCAGTATTTT
CASSLDSTGTDTQYF
>TRBV5-1|TRBJ1-2|NA|NA
TGCGCCAGCAGCCAGCCCGGAGCGGGGGTAATGGATGGCTACACCTTC
CASSQPGAGVMDGYTF
>TRBV5-4|TRBJ2-3|NA|TRBD2
TGTGCCAGCAGCTCGACCGGGACTAGCGGGAGGGATACGCAGTATTTT
CASSSTGTSGRDTQYF
>TRBV25-1|TRBJ1-4|NA|NA
TGTGCCAGCAGTGAATCATGGGAAGCGGCGTCAAAACTGTTTTTT
CASSESWEAASKLFF
>TRBV5-1|TRBJ1-6|NA|NA
TGCGCCAGCAGACCCTCCCAGGGGATGGTTGTCTCACCCCTCCACTTT
CASRPSQGMVVSPLHF
>TRBV15|TRBJ1-5|NA|TRBD1
TGTGCCACCAGCAGAGATCCGACAGGGGGCGGCAATCAGCCCCAGCATTTT
CATSRDPTGGGNQPQHF
>TRBV29-1|TRBJ1-1|few|NA
TGCAGCGTGCGAGTAGACACTGAAGCTTTCTTT
CSVRVDTEAFF
>TRBV12-5|TRBJ1-5|once|NA
TGTGCTAGTGCCGTTGCCCGGACCACCTGGGGGCACAATCAGCCCCAGCATTTT
CASAVARTTWGHNQPQHF
>TRBV12-3/TRBV12-4|TRBJ1-2|NA|NA
TGTGCCAGCAGTCCGACAGTCAACTATGGCTACACCTTC
CASSPTVNYGYTF
>TRBV7-2|TRBJ2-7|NA|TRBD1
TGTGCCAGCAGAGATCCAGGGGGCAAATCCTACGAGCAGTACTTC
CASRDPGGKSYEQYF
>TRBV6-5|TRBJ2-7|NA|TRBD2
TGTGCCAGCAGGATCACTAGCGATTGGCCCTACGAGCAGTACTTC
CASRITSDWPYEQYF
>TRBV4-1|TRBJ2-3|NA|NA
TGCGCCAGCAGCCAAGTCGGGTCCACAGATACGCAGTATTTT
CASSQVGSTDTQYF
>TRBV5-6|TRBJ2-1|NA|TRBD2
TGTGCCAGCAGCTTGGATCCCGGGACTAGCCTGTATGAGCAGTTCTTC
CASSLDPGTSLYEQFF
>TRBV20-1|TRBJ2-1|NA|NA
TGCAGTGCTCCACTAGGATATGAGCAGTTCTTC
CSAPLGYEQFF
>TRBV2|TRBJ2-1|NA|TRBD1
TGTGCCAGCAGGGGACCAACAGGGGATGGCGGTGAGCAGTTCTTC
CASRGPTGDGGEQFF
>TRBV2|TRBJ1-4|NA|TRBD1
TGTGCCAGCAGTGGTTCGGGCAGGGGGCTTGAAAAACTGTTTTTT
CASSGSGRGLEKLFF
>TRBV4-2|TRBJ2-5|NA|TRBD1
TGTGCCAGCAGCCAAGATATGACAGGGGGGATCAGCAAGACCCAGTACTTC
CASSQDMTGGISKTQYF
>TRBV11-3|TRBJ1-6|NA|TRBD1
TGTGCCAGCAGCTCAGGGGGTTATAATTCACCCCTCCACTTT
CASSSGGYNSPLHF
>TRBV30|TRBJ2-7|few|TRBD2
TGTGCCTGGAGGGGGGGGAGCTCCTACGAGCAGTACTTC
CAWRGGSSYEQYF
>TRBV19|TRBJ1-2|NA|TRBD1
TGTGCCAGTACCTTTCAGGGGGCCAGGGGCTACACCTTC
CASTFQGARGYTF
>TRBV6-5|TRBJ1-5|NA|TRBD1
TGTGCCAGCACCTGGACAGGGGGCGTCAATCAGCCCCAGCATTTT
CASTWTGGVNQPQHF
>TRBV30|TRBJ2-1|NA|TRBD1
TGTGCCTGGAGTAAGGGACAGGGGGCAGATGAGCAGTTCTTC
CAWSKGQGADEQFF